Presented here are 22 T cell receptor beta chains from one specimen sequenced in a study of T cell changes during pregnancy in multiple sclerosis. This table comes from immunoSEQ multiplex PCR, and its TCRdb copy is limited to in-frame clones, with some not included. The sample has 50,000 to 65,000 clones, over 85% seen once. The sample was CD8+ T cells from peripheral blood mononuclear cells, taken before pregnancy. The receptors here all came from a female donor with multiple sclerosis, enrolled in a pregnancy study.

The V call is TRBV27, the J call TRBJ2-3; the match to TRBD2 covers 7 bases. The J segment lost 10 bases and the V segment lost 6 bases, leaving 16 bases of the junction unmatched. Germline values: CDR1 MNHEY, CDR2 SMNVEV (reference sequence). This CDR3 is built from 15 residues. This chain's CDR3 is CASSPFEGTTDAQYF. For the CDR3, the DNA is TGTGCCAGCAGCCCCTTCGAGGGGACTACGGATGCGCAGTATTTT.

This clone was seen just once. This chain uses TRBV5-6 with TRBJ2-1, with D hard to call. Per germline, CDR1 SGHDT and CDR2 YYEEEE. V was cut by 2 bases and J by 6 bases, with 6 bases left in between. CDR3 length: 12 residues. The CDR3 nucleotides read TGTGCCAGCAGCTTATCCGGCAATGAGCAGTTCTTC. This codes for CASSLSGNEQFF.

This clone was recorded a few times. This rearrangement joins TRBV7-9 to TRBJ1-2, with TRBD1 matching over 7 bases. CDR1 is SEHNR, CDR2 FQNEAQ, per germline (reference sequence). V lost 4 bases, J lost 5 bases, and 7 bases stayed unmatched. This CDR3 contains 14 residues. The chain's CDR3 is CASSYLGTEYGYTF. For the CDR3, the DNA is TGTGCCAGCAGCTACCTAGGGACAGAGTATGGCTACACCTTC.

This clone appeared once. The chain is built from TRBV7-3 and TRBJ2-2; 7 bases line up with TRBD1. V lost 5 bases and J lost 1; bases outside the gene matches: 4. The CDR3 runs to 15 residues. The V gene's germline CDR1 is SGHTA and CDR2 FQGTGA. The DNA for the CDR3 is TGTGCCAGCAGCCCCGGGACAGTGAACACCGGGGAGCTGTTTTTT. It encodes CASSPGTVNTGELFF.

The genes are TRBV5-5 and TRBJ2-7; TRBD1 matches at 8 bases. CDR3 length: 14 amino acids. J lost 5 bases, V lost 4 bases, and 8 bases had no gene match. Germline V gene data show CDR1 as SGHKS and CDR2 as YYEKEE (reference sequence). The CDR3 DNA follows: TGTGCCAGCAGCAAACAGGGGGAATTTGACGAGCAGTACTTC. Its protein product is CASSKQGEFDEQYF. The full variable domain, completed using reference TRBV5-5 and TRBJ2-7, is DAGVTQSPTHLIKTRGQQVTLRCSPISGHKSVSWYQQVLGQGPQFIFQYYEKEERGRGNFPDRFSARQFPNYSSELNVNALLLGDSALYLCASSKQGEFDEQYFGPGTRLTVT.

The chain employs TRBV4-1 and TRBJ2-7, with 7 bases identical to TRBD1. Trimming removed 0 bases from V and 3 bases from J; junction bases left unmatched: 8. Germline V gives CDR1 MGHRA, CDR2 YSYEKL. This CDR3 spans 16 amino acids. CDR3 sequence reads: CASSQEESTGVYEQYF. The CDR3 DNA is TGCGCCAGCAGCCAAGAAGAAAGTACAGGGGTCTACGAGCAGTACTTC.

V and J are TRBV11-2 and TRBJ1-4; D is uncertain. The germline CDR1 and CDR2 sequences are SGHAT and FQNNGV. Between the trimmed V and J ends, which lost 1 base and 4 bases, there was a span of 7 bases. This CDR3 is built from 14 residues. Here the CDR3 DNA reads TGTGCCAGCAGCTTAGGGCGGATTAATGAAAAACTGTTTTTT. This sequence encodes CASSLGRINEKLFF.

This clone was counted only a few times. The V call is TRBV10-1, the J call TRBJ1-1; D ambiguous. The germline CDR1 and CDR2 sequences are WNHNN and SYGVQD (reference sequence). The CDR3 length is 14 residues. V was cut by 5 bases and J by 1 base, with 11 bases left in between. This CDR3 reads CASSFPVPNTEAFF. In nucleotides, the CDR3 is TGCGCCAGCAGTTTCCCCGTCCCGAACACTGAAGCTTTCTTT.

This clone has more than one count but fewer than ten. V usage is TRBV12-1 and J usage is TRBJ1-5; the table's TRBD1 call for D was not verified on the DNA. TRBV12-1 is recorded as a pseudogene. There are 17 residues in the CDR3. CDR3: CASSFAATGDSNQPQHF. The CDR3 DNA is TGTGCCAGCAGCTTTGCGGCTACAGGAGATAGCAATCAGCCCCAGCATTTT.

J is TRBJ1-2 and V is TRBV19; 12 nucleotides match TRBD1. V dropped 9 bases and J dropped 5; count of bases not matched to a gene: 13. In germline, CDR1 is LNHDA, CDR2 SQIVND (reference sequence). This CDR3 is 16 amino acids long. CDR3 nucleotides: TGTGCCAGCAAGGGGACAGGGGGCTCCTTCGGGTATGGCTACACCTTC. This translates into CASKGTGGSFGYGYTF.

This chain uses TRBV29-1 with TRBJ2-3; 7 bases line up with TRBD1. The CDR3 loop spans 17 amino acids. Germline CDR1 reads SQVTM; CDR2 reads ANQGSEA. V lost 0 bases, J lost 0 bases, and 9 bases stayed unmatched. CDR3 loop: CSVEDLWDSPSTDTQYF. In DNA form, the CDR3 reads TGCAGCGTTGAAGATTTGTGGGACAGTCCTAGCACAGATACGCAGTATTTT.

The chain is built from TRBV10-3 and TRBJ2-5; 7 bases map to TRBD2. Germline values: CDR1 ENHRY, CDR2 SYGVKD. The CDR3 contains 12 residues. V dropped 6 bases and J dropped 2; count of bases not matched to a gene: 0. This CDR3 reads CAIRGGQETQYF. Here the CDR3 DNA reads TGTGCCATCAGGGGGGGGCAAGAGACCCAGTACTTC.

The chain recombines TRBV9 with TRBJ2-2; D possibly corresponds to TRBD1 (5 bases). Germline values: CDR1 SGDLS, CDR2 YYNGEE. Trimming removed 4 bases from V and 0 bases from J, with 16 bases in between. This CDR3 contains 17 residues. CDR3 coding DNA: TGTGCCAGCAGCAGTGGTAAGACAGTAGCGAACACCGGGGAGCTGTTTTTT. This gives the protein CASSSGKTVANTGELFF.

The chain combines TRBV9 with TRBJ2-2, with a tentative D call TRBD2 (5 bases). Per germline, CDR1 SGDLS and CDR2 YYNGEE. The length of the CDR3 is 15 residues. Trimming removed 3 bases from V and 1 base from J, with 10 bases in between. The CDR3 DNA reads as TGTGCCAGCAGCGACGGACTGATGAACACCGGGGAGCTGTTTTTT. Protein product: CASSDGLMNTGELFF.

Comment on this clone: Different DNA sequences within this sample yield the same CDR3. This chain joins TRBV11-3 and TRBJ1-1, with D unclear. CDR1 SGHNT and CDR2 YENEEA come from the germline V gene. The CDR3 runs to 13 residues. Trimming pared 2 bases from V and 0 bases from J, leaving 4 bases between. The CDR3 is CASSLSVNTEAFF. Here the CDR3 DNA reads TGTGCCAGCAGCTTATCAGTGAACACTGAAGCTTTCTTT.

The chain joins TRBV9 to TRBJ2-1; possible D gene TRBD2, 6 bases. The germline V gene encodes CDR1 SGDLS and CDR2 YYNGEE. CDR3 length equals 16 residues. V lost 3 bases and J lost 4, with 17 bases in between. The CDR3 region is CASSDAVVGRYNEQFF. CDR3 sequence (DNA): TGTGCCAGCAGCGACGCTGTTGTGGGGAGGTACAATGAGCAGTTCTTC.

The chain combines TRBV25-1 with TRBJ1-6, with a tentative D call TRBD1 (6 bases). This CDR3 comprises 15 residues. V lost 3 bases to trimming and J lost 10 bases, with 16 bases between them. Germline-derived CDR1 and CDR2 are MGHDK and SYGVNS. The CDR3 reads CASSEGAPEYSPLHF. In nucleotides, the CDR3 is TGTGCCAGCAGTGAGGGGGCCCCGGAGTACTCACCCCTCCACTTT.

This chain connects TRBV9 to TRBJ1-4, with 9 bases aligning to TRBD1. This CDR3 has 16 residues. Trimming cost V 2 bases and J 5 bases; bases outside gene matches: 7. Germline V gene lookup returns CDR1 SGDLS and CDR2 YYNGEE. CDR3 in DNA: TGTGCCAGCAGCGTTAGTACAGGGGGCGCGAATGAAAAACTGTTTTTT. Amino acids: CASSVSTGGANEKLFF.

CDR3 DNA: TGTGCCAGCAGCGTAGCAGGGGACGACACTGAAGCTTTCTTT. This codes for CASSVAGDDTEAFF. The chain has TRBV9 and TRBJ1-1; a weak D match, TRBD1 (6 bases). V lost 0 bases and J 3 bases, leaving 9 bases between the germline ends. The germline CDR1 and CDR2 sequences are SGDLS and YYNGEE. The CDR3 consists of 14 residues.

J is TRBJ1-2 and V is TRBV7-6; D unresolved. The V end was cut by 1 base, the J end by 3 bases, with 9 bases between. The CDR3 contains 14 residues. Germline V CDR1 and CDR2: SGHVS, FNYEAQ. The DNA of the CDR3 is TGTGCCAGCAGCTTAGGAGCGGGATACTATGGCTACACCTTC. It yields the protein CASSLGAGYYGYTF.

V usage is TRBV9 and J usage is TRBJ2-1, with 15 positions matching TRBD2. The CDR3 runs to 15 residues. CDR1 and CDR2 (germline): SGDLS, YYNGEE. V lost 4 bases and J lost 8; bases outside the gene matches: 4. The CDR3 DNA is TGTGCCAGCAGCTCGGGACTAGCGGGGGGCTATGAGCAGTTCTTC. This gives the protein CASSSGLAGGYEQFF.

The chain uses TRBV7-9 and TRBJ2-2, with TRBD2 as a possible D gene (5 bases). The V end lost 3 bases, the J end lost 2 bases, and 13 bases lay between the germline ends. This CDR3 spans 16 amino acids. The germline CDR1 and CDR2 sequences are SEHNR and FQNEAQ (reference sequence). CDR3 region: CASSLREGGNTGELFF. The DNA for the CDR3 is TGTGCCAGCAGCTTGAGGGAAGGAGGTAACACCGGGGAGCTGTTTTTT. Complete variable domain (other parts from reference TRBV7-9 and TRBJ2-2): DTGVSQNPRHKITKRGQNVTFRCDPISEHNRLYWYRQTLGQGPEFLTYFQNEAQLEKSRLLSDRFSAERPKGSFSTLEIQRTEQGDSAMYLCASSLREGGNTGELFFGEGSRLTVL.